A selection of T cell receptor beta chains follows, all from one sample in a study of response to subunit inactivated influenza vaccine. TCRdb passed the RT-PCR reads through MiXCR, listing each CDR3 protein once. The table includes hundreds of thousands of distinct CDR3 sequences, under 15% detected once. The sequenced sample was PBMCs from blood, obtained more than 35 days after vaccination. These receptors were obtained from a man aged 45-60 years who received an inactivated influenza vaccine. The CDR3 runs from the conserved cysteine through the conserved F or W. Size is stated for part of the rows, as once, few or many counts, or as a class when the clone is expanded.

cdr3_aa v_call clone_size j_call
CASTAHSDQPQHF TRBV12-3/TRBV12-4 - TRBJ1-5
CASSYRWAQPEAFF TRBV6-5 many TRBJ1-1
CATAETGLDEKLFF TRBV10-3 few TRBJ1-4
CASRRSSGANVLTF TRBV6-2/TRBV6-3 - TRBJ2-6
CASSSRLAVSYEQYF TRBV12-3/TRBV12-4 many TRBJ2-7
CASRQGSNTGELFF TRBV6-4 few TRBJ2-2
CSARVAIAKNIQYF TRBV20-1 - TRBJ2-4
CASSLGQGTGFGETQYF TRBV5-1 - TRBJ2-5
CASSLNYGRSGYTF TRBV12-3/TRBV12-4 many TRBJ1-2
CASSSGQVGFEQYF TRBV5-1 - TRBJ2-7
CASSTLDWAGGGQFF TRBV5-5 - TRBJ2-1
CASSRGPQTQYF TRBV5-6 few TRBJ2-5
CSARDHRGRGSEKLFF TRBV20-1 few TRBJ1-4
CASSSKTGAPETQYF TRBV7-6 few TRBJ2-5
CACSRDRSTDTQYF TRBV28 many TRBJ2-3
CASMRDPSYEQYF TRBV5-1 - TRBJ2-7
CASSAMGGSDEQFF TRBV2 few TRBJ2-1
CASSFLAGDRPNEQFF TRBV5-1 many TRBJ2-1
CASCSGQGVWDTQYF TRBV6-1 - TRBJ2-3
CASSIEMGQGGTGELFF TRBV19 - TRBJ2-2
CASGPGFGRRGTGGSGELFF TRBV11-1 - TRBJ2-2
CASSQDPAGEDTQYF TRBV4-3 few TRBJ2-3
CASSLAEYQPQHF TRBV5-5 many TRBJ1-5
CASSFEGVYNEQFF TRBV12-3/TRBV12-4 many TRBJ2-1
CSVEGYITDTQYF TRBV29-1 - TRBJ2-3
CASSQEGQSVYEQYF TRBV4-3 few TRBJ2-7
CASSEVGGLAFF TRBV25-1 many TRBJ1-1
CASSLRADLSNQPQHF TRBV11-2 - TRBJ1-5
CASSSRSGGGELFF TRBV6-2/TRBV6-3 - TRBJ2-2
CASSYSDGRAEQYF TRBV6-5 few TRBJ2-7
CSAPRVGNTEAFF TRBV20-1 few TRBJ1-1
CSVVDRGFHNEQFF TRBV29-1 many TRBJ2-1
CSAGVLAYEQYF TRBV20-1 - TRBJ2-7
CASSFIWGRRDNSPLHF TRBV28 - TRBJ1-6
CASSYSPSAGGRRDTQYF TRBV6-5 few TRBJ2-3
CASRAANTGELFF TRBV6-1 few TRBJ2-2
CAISESSGGGFSNQPQHF TRBV10-3 few TRBJ1-5
CASSLAGNTIYF TRBV7-2 many TRBJ1-3
CAISAGTGAFQETQYF TRBV10-3 few TRBJ2-5
CASSFFEPSYNEQFF TRBV27 - TRBJ2-1
CASSYTPGHGNTLAKNIQYF TRBV6-5 - TRBJ2-4
CASSLDRGTEAFF TRBV5-6 many TRBJ1-1
CASSLTTPYNEQFF TRBV5-1 few TRBJ2-1
CASSASPRSYNEQFF TRBV6-4 few TRBJ2-1
CSAAEGSPLHF TRBV20-1 few TRBJ1-6
CASSPLGGYEQYF TRBV7-6 few TRBJ2-7
CATSIQLMNTEAFF TRBV15 few TRBJ1-1
CSARDGDSPLGEQYF TRBV20-1 few TRBJ2-7
CASSLVSRARGNQPQHF TRBV7-8 - TRBJ1-5
CASTRPNTGELFF TRBV19 - TRBJ2-2
CAWDRLGTDTQYF TRBV30 - TRBJ2-3
CASSRGSPYNEQFF TRBV12-3/TRBV12-4 many TRBJ2-1
CASSSIAGGRSLRNTGELFF TRBV5-1 few TRBJ2-2
CASRSRQVTSGNTIYF TRBV12-3/TRBV12-4 many TRBJ1-3
CSASDRDPYEQYF TRBV20-1 many TRBJ2-7
CATSNSWTGYTGELFF TRBV24-1 many TRBJ2-2